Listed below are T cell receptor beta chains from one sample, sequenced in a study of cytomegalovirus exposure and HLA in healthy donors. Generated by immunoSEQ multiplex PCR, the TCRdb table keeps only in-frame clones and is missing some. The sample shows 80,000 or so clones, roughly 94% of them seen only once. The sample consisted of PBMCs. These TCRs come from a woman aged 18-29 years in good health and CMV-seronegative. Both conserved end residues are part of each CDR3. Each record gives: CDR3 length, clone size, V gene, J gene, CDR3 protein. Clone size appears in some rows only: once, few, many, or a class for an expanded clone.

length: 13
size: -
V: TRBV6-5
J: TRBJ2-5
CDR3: CASSVTGAETQYF

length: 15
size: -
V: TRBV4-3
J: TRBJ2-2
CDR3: CASSQVDRDSGELFF

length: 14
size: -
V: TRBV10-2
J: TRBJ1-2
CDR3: CASLIQGRGYGYTF

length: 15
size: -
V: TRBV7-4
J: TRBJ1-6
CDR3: CASSIPTGANSPLHF

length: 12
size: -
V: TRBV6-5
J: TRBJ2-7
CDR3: CATQRTTYEQYF

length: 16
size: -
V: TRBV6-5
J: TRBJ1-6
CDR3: CASSYITTGGTSPLHF

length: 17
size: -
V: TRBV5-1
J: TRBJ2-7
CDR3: CASSWPTSGGITYEQYF

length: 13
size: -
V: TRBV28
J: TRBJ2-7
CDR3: CASSPGQNYEQYF

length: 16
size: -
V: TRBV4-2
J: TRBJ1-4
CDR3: CASSRWSEATNEKLFF

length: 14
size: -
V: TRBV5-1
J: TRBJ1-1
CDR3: CASSAQGRDTEAFF

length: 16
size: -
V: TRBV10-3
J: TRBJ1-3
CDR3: CAISESGFLSGNTIYF

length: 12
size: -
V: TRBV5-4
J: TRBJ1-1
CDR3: CASSREYTEAFF

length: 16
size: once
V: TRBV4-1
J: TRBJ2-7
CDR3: CASSWGPGLSTYEQYF

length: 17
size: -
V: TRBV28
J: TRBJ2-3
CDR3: CASSSLTSGRPGDTQYF

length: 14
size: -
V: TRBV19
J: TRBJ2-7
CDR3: CASSTRDSPYEQYF

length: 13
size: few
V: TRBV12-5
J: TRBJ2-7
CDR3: CASGPGNSYEQYF

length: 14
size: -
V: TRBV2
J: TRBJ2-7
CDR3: CASSGGQPSYEQYF

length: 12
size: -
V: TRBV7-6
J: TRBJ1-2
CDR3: CASSSYRDGYTF

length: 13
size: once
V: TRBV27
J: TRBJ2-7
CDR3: CASSWAGAYEQYF

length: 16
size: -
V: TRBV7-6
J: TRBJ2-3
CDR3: CASSTLGQGVTDTQYF

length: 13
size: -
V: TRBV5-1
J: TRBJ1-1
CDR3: CASSRQANTEAFF

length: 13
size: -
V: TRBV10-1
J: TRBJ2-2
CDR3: CASSGGAGGELFF

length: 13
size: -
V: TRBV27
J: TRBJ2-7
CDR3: CASSLEANYEQYF

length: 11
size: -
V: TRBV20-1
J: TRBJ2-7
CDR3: CSASGRDEQYF

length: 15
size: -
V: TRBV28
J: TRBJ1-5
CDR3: CASSLGGTVNQPQHF

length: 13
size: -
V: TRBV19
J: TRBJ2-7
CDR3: CASSRGASYEQYF

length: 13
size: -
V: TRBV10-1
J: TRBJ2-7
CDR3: CASIPSGSYEQYF

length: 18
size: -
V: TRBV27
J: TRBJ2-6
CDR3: CASSLWTGARSGANVLTF

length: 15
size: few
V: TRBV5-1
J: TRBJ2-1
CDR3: CASMAGGSSYNEQFF

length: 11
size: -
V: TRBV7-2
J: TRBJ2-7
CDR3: CASSPAYEQYF

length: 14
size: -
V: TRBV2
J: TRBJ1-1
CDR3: CASSAHGADTEAFF

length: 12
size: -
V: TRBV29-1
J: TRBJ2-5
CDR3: CSVRAGEETQYF

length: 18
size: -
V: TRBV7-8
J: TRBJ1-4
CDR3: CASSLPKQYRAENEKLFF

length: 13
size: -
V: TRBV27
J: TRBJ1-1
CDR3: CASSRSGGTEAFF

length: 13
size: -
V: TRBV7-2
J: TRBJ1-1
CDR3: CASSFQQGLEAFF

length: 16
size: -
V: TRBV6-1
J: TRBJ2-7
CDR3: CASSEAVDRSPYEQYF

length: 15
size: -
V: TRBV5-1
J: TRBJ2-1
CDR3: CASSWQPDGSYEQFF

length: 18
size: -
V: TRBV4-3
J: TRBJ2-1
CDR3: CASSQEAGGRWASNEQFF

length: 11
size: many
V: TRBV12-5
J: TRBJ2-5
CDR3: CASGLAETQYF

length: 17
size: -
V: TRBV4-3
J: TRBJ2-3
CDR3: CASSQGLAGSFTDTQYF

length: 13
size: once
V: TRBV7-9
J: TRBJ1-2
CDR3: CASSLVQNYGYTF

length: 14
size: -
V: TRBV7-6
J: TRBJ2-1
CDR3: CASRGGLGVNEQFF

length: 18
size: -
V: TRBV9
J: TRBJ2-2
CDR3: CASSVGGGSAGPLGELFF

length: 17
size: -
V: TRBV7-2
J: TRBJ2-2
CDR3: CASSGPASGRASGELFF

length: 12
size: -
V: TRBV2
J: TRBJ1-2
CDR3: CASGQGSYGYTF

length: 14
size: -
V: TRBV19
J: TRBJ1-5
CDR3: CASTDGQLNQPQHF

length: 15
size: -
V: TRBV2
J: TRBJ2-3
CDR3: CARNEGLAGTDTQYF

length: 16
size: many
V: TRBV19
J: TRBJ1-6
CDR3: CASSMTTGGFGSPLHF

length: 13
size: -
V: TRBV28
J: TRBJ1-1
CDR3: CASSSGRGTEAFF

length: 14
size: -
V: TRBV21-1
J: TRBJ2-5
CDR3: CASTDRENQETQYF

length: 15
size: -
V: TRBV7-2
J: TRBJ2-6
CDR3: CASSLGTSGANVLTF

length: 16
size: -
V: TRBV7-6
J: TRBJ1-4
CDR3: CASSLRGGQLNEKLFF

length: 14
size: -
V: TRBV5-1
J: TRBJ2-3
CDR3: CASREGPSTDTQYF

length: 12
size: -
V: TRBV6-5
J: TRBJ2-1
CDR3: CASSSQRDEQFF

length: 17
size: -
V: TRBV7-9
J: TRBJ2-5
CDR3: CASSTPGVGGWQETQYF

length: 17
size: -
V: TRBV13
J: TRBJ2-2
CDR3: CASSSKSGHLTFGELFF

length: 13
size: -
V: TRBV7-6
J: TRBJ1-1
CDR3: CASSADWNTEAFF

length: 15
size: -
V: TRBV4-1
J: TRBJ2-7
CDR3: CASSPGLTVSGEQYF

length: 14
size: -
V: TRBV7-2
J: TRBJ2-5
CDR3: CASSLTLTQETQYF

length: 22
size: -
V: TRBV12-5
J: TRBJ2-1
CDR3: CASGLERTGTGIMKSSYNEQFF